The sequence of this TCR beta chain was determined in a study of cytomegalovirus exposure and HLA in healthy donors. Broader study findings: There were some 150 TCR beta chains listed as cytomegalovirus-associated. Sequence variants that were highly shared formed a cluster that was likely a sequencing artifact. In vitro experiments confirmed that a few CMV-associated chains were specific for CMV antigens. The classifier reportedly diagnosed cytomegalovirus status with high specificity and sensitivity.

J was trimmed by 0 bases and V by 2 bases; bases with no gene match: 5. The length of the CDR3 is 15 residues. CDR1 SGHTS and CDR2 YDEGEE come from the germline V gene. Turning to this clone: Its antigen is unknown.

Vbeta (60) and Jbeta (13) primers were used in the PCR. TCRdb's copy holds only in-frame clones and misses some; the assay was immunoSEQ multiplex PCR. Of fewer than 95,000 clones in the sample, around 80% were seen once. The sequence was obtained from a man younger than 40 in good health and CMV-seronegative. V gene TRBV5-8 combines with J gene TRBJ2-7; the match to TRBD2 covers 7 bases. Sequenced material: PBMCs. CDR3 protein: CASSFDGGTSYEQYF. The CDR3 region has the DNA TGTGCCAGCAGCTTTGACGGGGGGACCTCCTACGAGCAGTACTTC.